Following are 29 T cell receptor beta chains from one sample sequenced in a study of cytomegalovirus exposure and HLA in healthy donors. The PCR made use of 60 Vbeta and 13 Jbeta primers. Profiling relied on immunoSEQ multiplex PCR, and the TCRdb table lists in-frame clones only, not all of them. The sample has around 160,000 clones, around 85% seen once; the top ten hold roughly 1.9%. The sample comprised PBMCs. These receptor sequences come from a human donor in good health.

The rearrangement links TRBV5-6 to TRBJ2-5, with D unclear. CDR1 is SGHDT, CDR2 YYEEEE, per germline. This CDR3 is 14 amino acids long. V gave up 0 bases and J gave up 8 bases, with 14 bases separating them. CDR3 loop: CASSLELAPSTQYF. CDR3 in DNA: TGTGCCAGCAGCTTGGAACTTGCCCCGAGTACCCAGTACTTC.

This clone has only a few counts. This chain joins TRBV7-2 and TRBJ2-5; the match to TRBD2 covers 7 bases. Unmatched junction bases numbered 8, after V lost 5 bases and J lost 5 bases. CDR3 size: 14 residues. Per germline, CDR1 SGHTA and CDR2 FQGNSA. CDR3 nucleotide sequence: TGTGCCAGCAGCCCAGCGGGGATGGGGGAGACCCAGTACTTC. Translation: CASSPAGMGETQYF.

The chain couples TRBV9 to TRBJ1-5; D is unresolved. The CDR3 extends over 15 amino acids. Germline V gives CDR1 SGDLS, CDR2 YYNGEE. The V and J ends lost 2 bases and 0 bases respectively, with 9 bases between them. CDR3 region: CASSVSLDSNQPQHF. The CDR3 DNA sequence: TGTGCCAGCAGCGTTAGCCTAGATAGCAATCAGCCCCAGCATTTT. The whole variable domain, remainder taken from reference TRBV9 and TRBJ1-5, is DSGVTQTPKHLITATGQRVTLRCSPRSGDLSVYWYQQSLDQGLQFLIQYYNGEERAKGNILERFSAQQFPDLHSELNLSSLELGDSALYFCASSVSLDSNQPQHFGDGTRLSIL.

The chain joins TRBV2 to TRBJ2-7; TRBD2 matches 11 bases. The CDR3 is made up of 13 amino acids. From germline, CDR1 is SNHLY and CDR2 FYNNEI. V lost 2 bases and J lost 6; bases outside the gene matches: 0. The CDR3 sequence: CASSELAGGEQYF. The CDR3, as DNA: TGTGCCAGCAGTGAACTAGCGGGGGGCGAGCAGTACTTC.

The gene calls are TRBV6-1 and TRBJ1-6; D remains unclear. The CDR3 runs to 13 residues. CDR1 is MNHNS and CDR2 is SASEGT in the germline V gene. V lost 4 bases to trimming and J lost 8 bases, with 9 bases between them. The chain's CDR3 is CASSVTSYSPLHF. CDR3 DNA sequence: TGTGCCAGCAGTGTTACTAGTTATTCACCCCTCCACTTT.

The chain uses TRBV2 and TRBJ2-2; D not certain. Germline V gene lookup returns CDR1 SNHLY and CDR2 FYNNEI. Between the trimmed V and J ends, which lost 5 bases and 3 bases, there was a span of 4 bases. This CDR3 has 12 residues. The CDR3 loop reads CASSSDTGELFF. The CDR3 coding sequence is TGTGCCAGCAGTTCAGACACCGGGGAGCTGTTTTTT.

The J gene is TRBJ2-5, the V gene TRBV5-1; 12 nucleotides line up with TRBD2. The CDR3 length is 16 residues. V dropped 4 bases and J dropped 2; count of bases not matched to a gene: 6. CDR1 is SGHRS and CDR2 is YFSETQ in the germline V gene. This CDR3 reads CASSLQLAGGQETQYF. The CDR3 DNA reads as TGCGCCAGCAGCCTGCAACTAGCGGGGGGACAAGAGACCCAGTACTTC.

This clone showed up just a few times. The sample contains more than one DNA sequence encoding this CDR3. The chain combines TRBV4-1 with TRBJ1-1; TRBD1 agrees at 9 bases. This CDR3 contains 14 residues. Germline V gene data show CDR1 as MGHRA and CDR2 as YSYEKL. V lost 4 bases, J lost 5 bases, and 5 bases stayed unmatched. CDR3 in DNA: TGCGCCAGCAGCCCGGGACAGGGCGGAACTGAAGCTTTCTTT. Translating gives CASSPGQGGTEAFF.

The chain carries TRBV19 and TRBJ1-4; 9 bases align to TRBD1. Germline V gives CDR1 LNHDA, CDR2 SQIVND (reference sequence). CDR3 length equals 16 residues. V lost 5 bases and J lost 7; bases outside the gene matches: 11. This chain's CDR3 is CASSVPTGGRGEKLFF. The CDR3 nucleotides read TGTGCCAGTAGTGTTCCAACAGGGGGCAGAGGTGAAAAACTGTTTTTT.

This clone has just a few counts. The chain has TRBV5-1 and TRBJ1-2, with 7 positions matching TRBD1. Trimming removed 0 bases from V and 2 bases from J; junction bases left unmatched: 4. In germline, CDR1 is SGHRS, CDR2 YFSETQ. CDR3 length: 15 residues. CDR3 residues: CASSLGQGVNYGYTF. The CDR3 nucleotides are TGCGCCAGCAGCTTGGGACAGGGCGTGAACTATGGCTACACCTTC.

This chain joins TRBV4-1 and TRBJ1-2; 9 bases map to TRBD1. The germline V gene has CDR1 MGHRA and CDR2 YSYEKL. The trim removed 4 bases at V and 7 bases at J, leaving 7 bases unmatched. The length of the CDR3 is 14 residues. CDR3 DNA sequence: TGCGCCAGCAGCCTAACCGGGACAGGGAGTGGCTACACCTTC. Translated: CASSLTGTGSGYTF.

This chain joins TRBV25-1 and TRBJ1-1; the match to TRBD1 covers 11 bases. Germline assignment: CDR1 MGHDK and CDR2 SYGVNS. CDR3 length equals 14 residues. Germline trimming cut 7 bases from V and 5 bases from J; bases unmatched to any gene: 6. The CDR3 sequence: CASTDRGLGTEAFF. The CDR3 nucleotides read TGTGCCAGCACGGACAGGGGGCTAGGAACTGAAGCTTTCTTT.

The genes are TRBV27 and TRBJ2-3; maybe TRBD1 (6 bases). The CDR3 is 15 residues long. Germline V CDR1 and CDR2: MNHEY, SMNVEV (reference sequence). V dropped 5 bases and J dropped 1 base, with 13 bases sitting between them. DNA of the CDR3: TGTGCCAGCAGTCGAAACAGGGTGGGCACAGATACGCAGTATTTT. It specifies CASSRNRVGTDTQYF.

This clone appeared a single time. The chain combines TRBV19 with TRBJ2-7; a weak D match, TRBD1 (6 bases). The CDR3 covers 14 residues. V lost 3 bases and J 6 bases, leaving 15 bases between the germline ends. Per germline, CDR1 LNHDA and CDR2 SQIVND (reference sequence). DNA of the CDR3: TGTGCCAGTAGTATGAGGAACAGGGACGGCGAGCAGTACTTC. Amino acid sequence: CASSMRNRDGEQYF. Looking up the rest from reference TRBV19 and TRBJ2-7 gives the full variable domain: DGGITQSPKYLFRKEGQNVTLSCEQNLNHDAMYWYRQDPGQGLRLIYYSQIVNDFQKGDIAEGYSVSREKKESFPLTVTSAQKNPTAFYLCASSMRNRDGEQYFGPGTRLTVT.

This clone was observed a few times. This CDR3 is CASSFRQEGNEQFF. The CDR3 DNA follows: TGCGCCAGCAGCTTCAGGCAGGAGGGGAATGAGCAGTTCTTC. The chain links TRBV5-1 to TRBJ2-1; D possibly corresponds to TRBD2 (6 bases). CDR1 and CDR2 (germline): SGHRS, YFSETQ. V gave up 2 bases and J gave up 7 bases, with 13 bases separating them. The CDR3 is 14 amino acids.

For the CDR3, the DNA is TGTGCCAGCAGCGTAAATAGGGATCCGACTAGGTATCATGGCTACACCTTC. Translated: CASSVNRDPTRYHGYTF. This rearrangement joins TRBV9 to TRBJ1-2; D unresolved. V lost 1 base, J lost 6 bases, and 22 bases lay in between. The CDR3 consists of 17 residues. The V gene's germline CDR1 is SGDLS and CDR2 YYNGEE.

This chain uses TRBV21-1 with TRBJ1-4; the DNA was not used to check the table's D call, TRBD1. TRBV21-1 is labeled a pseudogene. The CDR3 is made up of 17 amino acids. The CDR3 bases are TGTGCCAGCAGCAAAGTAGGGGCTACAGGGGTCGGGGAAAAACTGTTTTTT. It codes for CASSKVGATGVGEKLFF.

In the case of this clone: The junction and the germline gene differ at one end; a read error may be behind it. This chain links TRBV5-1 with TRBJ1-1; TRBD1 might be the D (5 bases). The CDR3 runs 16 residues. Germline loops: CDR1 SGHRS, CDR2 YFSETQ. The CDR3 DNA follows: TGCGCCAGCAGCCCAACCGGCGGGGCGGTGAAAACTGAAGCTTTCTTT. It translates to CASSPTGGAVKTEAFF.

V and J are TRBV11-2 and TRBJ2-7, with 7 bases aligning to TRBD1. Germline values: CDR1 SGHAT, CDR2 FQNNGV. V lost 5 bases and J lost 7; bases outside the gene matches: 8. This CDR3 contains 13 residues. CDR3 DNA: TGTGCCAGCAGCCTCATGGGGACAGATGAGCAGTACTTC. It is translated as CASSLMGTDEQYF.

This clone came up once. The genes are TRBV7-9 and TRBJ2-3; 7 positions match TRBD1. The germline V gene has CDR1 SEHNR and CDR2 FQNEAQ (reference sequence). V was pared by 5 bases and J by 3 bases, with 8 bases of the junction left unmatched. The CDR3 extends over 15 amino acids. The CDR3 sequence is CASSLTGIPTDTQYF. For the CDR3, the DNA is TGTGCCAGCAGCCTGACAGGGATACCAACAGATACGCAGTATTTT.

This rearrangement joins TRBV6-5 to TRBJ2-7; possible D gene TRBD2, 7 bases. CDR3 length: 16 amino acids. V gave up 4 bases and J gave up 2 bases, with 18 bases separating them. Germline lookup yields CDR1 MNHEY and CDR2 SVGAGI. The CDR3 here is CASSFRGGLSPYEQYF. The CDR3 DNA reads as TGTGCCAGCAGTTTCCGCGGGGGCCTGTCCCCCTACGAGCAGTACTTC.

A few counts support this clone. The chain combines TRBV5-1 with TRBJ2-7; a possible D gene is TRBD2 (5 bases). The V gene's germline CDR1 is SGHRS and CDR2 YFSETQ. The V end was cut by 0 bases, the J end by 3 bases, with 13 bases between. This CDR3 has 15 residues. The CDR3 loop is CASSLESLGVYEQYF. CDR3 nucleotide sequence: TGCGCCAGCAGCTTGGAGAGTTTGGGAGTCTACGAGCAGTACTTC. Variable domain in full (rest from reference TRBV5-1 and TRBJ2-7): KAGVTQTPRYLIKTRGQQVTLSCSPISGHRSVSWYQQTPGQGLQFLFEYFSETQRNKGNFPGRFSGRQFSNSRSEMNVSTLELGDSALYLCASSLESLGVYEQYFGPGTRLTVT.

To note about this clone: This sample includes further DNA sequences coding for the same CDR3. This chain joins TRBV5-4 and TRBJ1-1; 7 nucleotides agree with TRBD1. The trim removed 5 bases at V and 4 bases at J, leaving 5 bases unmatched. CDR1 and CDR2 from the germline V gene are SGHNT and YYREEE (reference sequence). This CDR3 comprises 13 residues. The CDR3: CASSLQGGTEAFF. The DNA for the CDR3 is TGTGCCAGCAGTTTGCAGGGGGGCACTGAAGCTTTCTTT.

V gene TRBV29-1 combines with J gene TRBJ1-1; D is possibly TRBD1 (6 bases). Germline V gene data show CDR1 as SQVTM and CDR2 as ANQGSEA. V lost 5 bases and J lost 7, with 17 bases in between. The CDR3 runs 13 residues. CDR3 nucleotides: TGCAGCGTTTCTTGGACAGAGACCAGTGAAGCTTTCTTT. Translation: CSVSWTETSEAFF.

V is TRBV7-2 and J is TRBJ2-5; TRBD2 aligns across 16 bases. CDR1 is SGHTA, CDR2 FQGNSA, per germline. The CDR3 spans 17 residues. After removal of 5 bases from V and 5 bases from J, the junction contained 8 bases not matched to a gene. CDR3 in amino acids: CASSTGLAGGTGETQYF. For the CDR3, the DNA is TGTGCCAGCAGCACGGGACTAGCGGGGGGGACTGGGGAGACCCAGTACTTC.

This clone has a single count. This chain joins TRBV6-5 and TRBJ1-1; tentatively, D is TRBD1 (5 bases). V gave up 2 bases and J gave up 7 bases, with 5 bases separating them. The germline V gene encodes CDR1 MNHEY and CDR2 SVGAGI. This CDR3 region has 11 residues. The CDR3 protein is CASSYRGEAFF. Written as DNA, the CDR3 is TGTGCCAGCAGTTACAGGGGTGAAGCTTTCTTT.

The rearrangement uses TRBV7-6 and TRBJ2-1; D gene ambiguous. This CDR3 comprises 12 residues. CDR1 and CDR2 from the germline V gene are SGHVS and FNYEAQ. V was trimmed by 5 bases and J by 7 bases, leaving 9 bases between them. The CDR3: CASSLGFNEQFF. CDR3 DNA: TGTGCCAGCAGCCTCGGGTTTAATGAGCAGTTCTTC.

The chain is built from TRBV6-5 and TRBJ1-2, with 9 bases lining up with TRBD1. The CDR3 has 14 residues. With V trimmed by 6 bases and J by 8 bases, 10 bases remained unmatched. Germline V CDR1 and CDR2: MNHEY, SVGAGI. CDR3 in amino acids: CASRKQGAVGGYTF. Here the CDR3 DNA reads TGTGCCAGCAGAAAACAGGGGGCTGTGGGGGGCTACACCTTC.

V usage is TRBV7-2 and J usage is TRBJ2-5; D might be TRBD2 (6 bases). The CDR3 sequence is 13 residues long. Germline CDR1 is SGHTA and CDR2 is FQGNSA. The V and J ends lost 5 bases and 1 base respectively, with 8 bases between them. This CDR3 reads CASSRDFQETQYF. The CDR3 DNA is TGTGCCAGCAGCAGGGACTTCCAAGAGACCCAGTACTTC. Filled out from reference TRBV7-2 and TRBJ2-5, the complete variable domain reads GAGVSQSPSNKVTEKGKDVELRCDPISGHTALYWYRQSLGQGLEFLIYFQGNSAPDKSGLPSDRFSAERTGGSVSTLTIQRTQQEDSAVYLCASSRDFQETQYFGPGTRLLVL.